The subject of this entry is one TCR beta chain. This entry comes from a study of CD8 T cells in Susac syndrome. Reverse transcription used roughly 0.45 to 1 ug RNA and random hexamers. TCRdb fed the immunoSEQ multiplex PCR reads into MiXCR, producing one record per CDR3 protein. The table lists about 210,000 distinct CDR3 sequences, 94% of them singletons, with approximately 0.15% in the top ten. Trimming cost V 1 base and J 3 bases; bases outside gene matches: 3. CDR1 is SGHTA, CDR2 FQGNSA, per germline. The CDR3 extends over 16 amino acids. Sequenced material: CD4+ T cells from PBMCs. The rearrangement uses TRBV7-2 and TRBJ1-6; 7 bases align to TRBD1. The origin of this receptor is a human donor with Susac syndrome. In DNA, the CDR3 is TGTGCCAGCAGCTTAGTCAGGGGGATCTATAATTCACCCCTCCACTTT. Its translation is CASSLVRGIYNSPLHF.